Sequencing of this T cell receptor (beta chain) was carried out in a study of cytomegalovirus exposure and HLA in healthy donors. Study-level findings and limits: Three chains tied to CMV proved CMV antigen-specific in vitro.

About this clone: Its specificity is not known.

Germline V gene sequence: CDR1 SGHRS, CDR2 YFSETQ. The CDR3 has 16 residues. V was cut by 0 bases and J by 4 bases, with 14 bases left in between. Primers: 60 Vbeta forward and 13 Jbeta reverse. Libraries were prepared by immunoSEQ multiplex PCR; TCRdb keeps only in-frame clonotypes and omits some of them. Its clone listing holds tens of thousands of clones. Sequencing was performed on PBMCs. This clonotype originated in a female donor in good health and CMV-seronegative. The gene calls are TRBV5-1 and TRBJ1-3, with TRBD1 as a possible D gene (6 bases). The CDR3 sequence: CASSLAGTTGGNTIYF. The CDR3 nucleotides read TGCGCCAGCAGCTTGGCCGGGACAACGGGAGGAAACACCATATATTTT.